Described below is a single T cell receptor (beta chain) sequence and its context. Relative to the germline gene, one junction end is altered; a read error may explain this. The data were taken from a study of blood T cell repertoires in COVID-19. Overall study: T cells, B-cell-depleted T cells, or PBMCs provided the cDNA or gDNA that served as material.

Looked up from germline, CDR1 is KGHSH and CDR2 is LQKENI. The CDR3 runs 15 residues. In the original workflow: Researchers report that nucleated cell counts were estimated from reference gene primer amplification. The protocol was immunoSEQ multiplex PCR, while the TCRdb copy is restricted to in-frame clones and leaves out a portion. V, J and clone size are taken as reported in that table, and D and trimming were inferred from the DNA itself. The table records around 200,000 clones, more than 80% of them present only once. Participant age was about 18 to 100 years, and participants resided in roughly 24 US areas. In assigning cohorts, the study relied on participant-reported clinical history.

The V and J genes are TRBV18 and TRBJ1-2; TRBD1 aligns across 9 bases. Sample: PBMCs or T cells enriched from blood (not recorded which). This receptor was identified in a woman aged 40 to 50 with acute COVID-19. The CDR3: CASSPDRDRVESYTF. In DNA form, the CDR3 reads TGTGCCAGCTCACCGGACCGGGACAGGGTTGAGAGCTATACCTTC.